Presented here are 9 T cell receptor beta chains from one specimen sequenced in a study of T cells in localized non-small cell lung cancer. Clones were read by immunoSEQ multiplex PCR, and TCRdb kept only the in-frame ones, dropping some. The data hold roughly 64,000 clones, with roughly 80% observed a single time. The starting material was PBMCs, obtained before any cancer treatment. Source of these receptors: a man aged 40-75 years with stage II lung adenocarcinoma.

This sequence joins TRBV9 and TRBJ2-2; D gene ambiguous. The CDR3 loop spans 16 amino acids. V dropped 0 bases and J dropped 2 bases, with 11 bases sitting between them. Per germline, CDR1 SGDLS and CDR2 YYNGEE. CDR3 protein: CASSVASRANTGELFF. The CDR3 coding sequence is TGTGCCAGCAGCGTAGCGAGTCGGGCAAACACCGGGGAGCTGTTTTTT.

This rearrangement joins TRBV30 to TRBJ2-7; 8 bases fit TRBD2. The CDR3 has 13 residues. The germline CDR1 and CDR2 sequences are GTSNPN and SVGIG (reference sequence). J gave up 7 bases and V 1 base, and 6 bases lay outside the gene matches. The CDR3 region has the DNA TGTGCCTGGAGTGGAGCGGGAGAGAGGGAGCAGTACTTC. This encodes CAWSGAGEREQYF.

V is TRBV6-1 and J is TRBJ2-1; D remains unclear. Trimming took off 6 bases at V and 7 bases at J, with 10 bases between the two ends. The CDR3 is made up of 12 amino acids. In germline, CDR1 is MNHNS, CDR2 SASEGT. In DNA form, the CDR3 reads TGTGCCAGCAGAAACACGTGGAATGAGCAGTTCTTC. The encoded protein is CASRNTWNEQFF.

The V and J genes are TRBV7-2 and TRBJ2-1; D not certain. V was cut by 0 bases and J by 6 bases, with 9 bases left in between. The CDR3 has 14 residues. Germline values: CDR1 SGHTA, CDR2 FQGNSA. The CDR3 reads CASSLATSSNEQFF. CDR3 nucleotide sequence: TGTGCCAGCAGCTTAGCAACCTCTAGCAATGAGCAGTTCTTC.

A note on this clone: In the same sample, other DNA sequences code for this CDR3. The V call is TRBV5-1, the J call TRBJ2-1, with 9 bases fitting TRBD2. This CDR3 has 15 residues. With 0 bases clipped from V and 4 bases from J, the junction kept 2 bases outside the gene matches. Germline V CDR1 and CDR2: SGHRS, YFSETQ. The CDR3 region is CASSLGLADYNEQFF. CDR3 coding DNA: TGCGCCAGCAGCTTGGGACTAGCGGATTACAATGAGCAGTTCTTC.

CDR3 nucleotide sequence: TGCGCCAGCAGCGATCGGACAGGGCAAGAGACCCAGTACTTC. It codes for CASSDRTGQETQYF. The chain employs TRBV5-1 and TRBJ2-5; 8 bases match TRBD1. V lost 4 bases to trimming and J lost 2 bases; unmatched junction nucleotides: 4. This CDR3 comprises 14 residues. Germline V gene sequence: CDR1 SGHRS, CDR2 YFSETQ.

This clone was seen once. The chain carries TRBV7-2 and TRBJ2-7, with TRBD2 identical over 9 bases. Trimming at V came to 6 bases and at J to 7 bases, leaving 13 bases not matched to a gene. Looked up from germline, CDR1 is SGHTA and CDR2 is FQGNSA. This CDR3 has 15 amino acids. This CDR3 reads CASRPDSAGGWEQYF. The DNA of the CDR3 is TGTGCCAGCAGGCCCGATTCAGCGGGAGGCTGGGAGCAGTACTTC.

The J gene is TRBJ2-3, the V gene TRBV9; D is perhaps TRBD1 or TRBD2 (5 bases each). The V and J ends lost 3 bases and 2 bases respectively, with 16 bases between them. The CDR3 sequence is 16 residues long. Germline V lookup: CDR1 SGDLS, CDR2 YYNGEE. CDR3 amino acids: CASSGGRSGNTDTQYF. The CDR3 DNA is TGTGCCAGCAGCGGGGGGAGATCGGGGAACACAGATACGCAGTATTTT.

The V and J genes are TRBV25-1 and TRBJ2-3; 7 bases are a match to TRBD2. Looked up from germline, CDR1 is MGHDK and CDR2 is SYGVNS. There are 16 residues in the CDR3. V trimming: 3 bases; J trimming: 0 bases; junction bases outside the gene matches: 6. The CDR3 DNA sequence: TGTGCCAGCAGTGATGGGAGCGGGGTTAGCACAGATACGCAGTATTTT. Protein sequence: CASSDGSGVSTDTQYF.